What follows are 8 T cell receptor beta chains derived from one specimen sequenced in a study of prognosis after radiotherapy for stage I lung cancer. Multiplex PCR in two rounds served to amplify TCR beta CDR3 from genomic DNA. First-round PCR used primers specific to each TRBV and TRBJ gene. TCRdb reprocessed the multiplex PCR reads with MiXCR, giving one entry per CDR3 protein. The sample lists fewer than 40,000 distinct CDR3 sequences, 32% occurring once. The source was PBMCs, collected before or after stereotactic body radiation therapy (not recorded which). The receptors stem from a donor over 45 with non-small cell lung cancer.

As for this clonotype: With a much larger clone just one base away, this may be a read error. This chain's CDR3 is CASSFLDSNEKLFF. The CDR3 DNA sequence: TGTGCCAGCAGTTTTCTGGACAGTAATGAAAAACTGTTTTTT. The J gene is TRBJ1-4, the V gene TRBV12-3 or TRBV12-4; perhaps TRBD1 as D (6 bases). The CDR3 runs 14 residues. The V gene lost 3 bases and the J gene lost 4 bases, with 9 bases spanning the gap.

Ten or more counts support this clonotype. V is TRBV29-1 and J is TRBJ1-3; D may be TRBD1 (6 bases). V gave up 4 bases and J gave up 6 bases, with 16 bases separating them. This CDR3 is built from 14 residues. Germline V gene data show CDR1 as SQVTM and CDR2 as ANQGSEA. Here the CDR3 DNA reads TGCAGCGTTGCACACGGGACACATGAAAACACCATATATTTT. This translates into CSVAHGTHENTIYF.

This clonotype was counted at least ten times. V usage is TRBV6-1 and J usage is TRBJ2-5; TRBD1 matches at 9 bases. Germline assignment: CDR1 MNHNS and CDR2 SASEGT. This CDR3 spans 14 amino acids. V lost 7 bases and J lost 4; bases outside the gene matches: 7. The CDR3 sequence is CASNNRGHGETQYF. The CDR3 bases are TGTGCCAGCAATAACAGGGGGCACGGAGAGACCCAGTACTTC.

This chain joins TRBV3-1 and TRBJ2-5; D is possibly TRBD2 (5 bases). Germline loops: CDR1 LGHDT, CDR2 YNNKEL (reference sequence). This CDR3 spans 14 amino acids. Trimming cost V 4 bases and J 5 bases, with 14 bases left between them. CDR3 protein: CASSPPSSAETQYF. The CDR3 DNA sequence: TGTGCCAGCAGCCCCCCAAGTAGCGCGGAGACCCAGTACTTC.

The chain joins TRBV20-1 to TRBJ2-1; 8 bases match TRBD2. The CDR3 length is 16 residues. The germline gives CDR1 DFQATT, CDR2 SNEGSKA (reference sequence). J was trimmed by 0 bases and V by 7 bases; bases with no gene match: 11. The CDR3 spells CSVSTERGRSYNEQFF. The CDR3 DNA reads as TGCAGTGTTAGTACCGAGCGGGGGCGCTCCTACAATGAGCAGTTCTTC.

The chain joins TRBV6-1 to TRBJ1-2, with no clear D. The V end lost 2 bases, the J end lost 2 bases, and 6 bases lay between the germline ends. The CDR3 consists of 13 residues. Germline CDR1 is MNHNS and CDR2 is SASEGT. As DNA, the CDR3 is TGTGCCAGCAGTGAAAGGACCAACTATGGCTACACCTTC. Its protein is CASSERTNYGYTF.

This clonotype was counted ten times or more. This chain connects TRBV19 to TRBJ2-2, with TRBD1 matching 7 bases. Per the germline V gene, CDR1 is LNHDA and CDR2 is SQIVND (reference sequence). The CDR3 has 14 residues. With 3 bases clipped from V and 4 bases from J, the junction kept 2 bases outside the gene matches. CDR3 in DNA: TGTGCCAGTAGTATTGGGACAGCCACCGGGGAGCTGTTTTTT. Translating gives CASSIGTATGELFF.

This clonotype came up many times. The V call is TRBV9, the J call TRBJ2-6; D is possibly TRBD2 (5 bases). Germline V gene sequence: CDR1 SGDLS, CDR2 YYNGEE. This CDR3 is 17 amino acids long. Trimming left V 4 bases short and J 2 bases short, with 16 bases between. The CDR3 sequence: CASSPPHERAGANVLTF. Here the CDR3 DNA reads TGTGCCAGCAGCCCCCCTCACGAGAGGGCTGGGGCCAACGTCCTGACTTTC.